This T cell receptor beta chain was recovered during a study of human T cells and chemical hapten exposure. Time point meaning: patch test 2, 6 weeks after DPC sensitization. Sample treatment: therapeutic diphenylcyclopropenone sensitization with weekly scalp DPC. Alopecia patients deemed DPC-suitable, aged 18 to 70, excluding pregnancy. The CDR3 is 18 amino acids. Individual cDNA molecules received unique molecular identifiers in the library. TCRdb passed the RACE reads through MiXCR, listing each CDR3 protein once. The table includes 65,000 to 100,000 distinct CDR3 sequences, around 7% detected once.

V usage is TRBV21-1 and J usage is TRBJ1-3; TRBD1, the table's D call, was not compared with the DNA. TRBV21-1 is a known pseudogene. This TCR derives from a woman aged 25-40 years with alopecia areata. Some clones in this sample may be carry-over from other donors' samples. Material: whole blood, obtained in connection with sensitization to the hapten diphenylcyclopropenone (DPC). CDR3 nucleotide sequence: TGTGCCAGCAGCAAAGTGGGGGGACAAACTAGCTCTGGAAACACCATATATTTT. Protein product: CASSKVGGQTSSGNTIYF.